The 31 T cell receptor beta chains below were found in one sample sequenced in a study of cytomegalovirus exposure and HLA in healthy donors (TCRdb year 2017). Library generation was performed with the immunoSEQ multiplex PCR assay. The multiplex PCR relied on a mix of 60 forward primers for TCR Vbeta segments and 13 reverse primers for TCR Jbeta segments. Here the immuneACCESS table is served through TCRdb, limited to in-frame sequences with V and J called. Missing clones are a known gap in these copies; in checked studies unresolved V genes cover under half, and the rest lacks a known reason. This sample is represented by fewer than 200,000 clones; 82% of them were singletons. About 1.7% of the sample is in the top ten clones. Sequencing was done on a sample of PBMCs. The source of these receptors is a woman aged 18-35 years in good health and CMV-seronegative.

This clone is a singleton in its sample. J is TRBJ1-4 and V is TRBV13; possible D gene TRBD1, 5 bases. The CDR3 extends over 15 amino acids. The germline CDR1 and CDR2 sequences are PRHDT and FYEKMQ (reference sequence). Trimming left V 2 bases short and J 7 bases short, with 14 bases between. Here the CDR3 reads CASSLLGGKSEKLFF. CDR3 in DNA: TGTGCCAGCAGCTTACTGGGGGGGAAAAGTGAAAAACTGTTTTTT.

The CDR3 DNA sequence: TGTGCCAGCAGCCCGGAATGGGGGAGGACTACTGAAGCTTTCTTT. It translates to CASSPEWGRTTEAFF. The V call is TRBV14, the J call TRBJ1-1; tentative D call: TRBD1 (5 bases). The length of the CDR3 is 15 residues. V dropped 4 bases and J dropped 5 bases, with 17 bases sitting between them. Germline V CDR1 and CDR2: SGHDN, FVKESK.

The V and J genes are TRBV4-3 and TRBJ2-3; 11 bases agree with TRBD2. Germline CDR1 reads LGHNA; CDR2 reads YSLEER. The CDR3 length is 20 residues. The J segment lost 0 bases and the V segment lost 3 bases, leaving 14 bases of the junction unmatched. CDR3 residues: CASSQGPGTSGPASTDTQYF. The CDR3 DNA reads TGCGCCAGCAGCCAGGGCCCGGGGACTAGCGGACCTGCTAGCACAGATACGCAGTATTTT.

This clone came up once. The chain uses TRBV2 and TRBJ2-2, with 9 bases that match TRBD1. Looked up from germline, CDR1 is SNHLY and CDR2 is FYNNEI. Trimming at V came to 3 bases and at J to 7 bases, leaving 6 bases not matched to a gene. This CDR3 contains 15 residues. CDR3 in DNA: TGTGCCAGCAGTGACCACAGGGGGCTTGTCGGGGAGCTGTTTTTT. Residues: CASSDHRGLVGELFF.

The chain couples TRBV28 to TRBJ2-1, with a weak D call TRBD2 (5 bases). Per the germline V gene, CDR1 is MDHEN and CDR2 is SYDVKM. The germline V and J ends were trimmed by 2 bases and 6 bases, with 11 bases remaining between them. The CDR3 has 14 amino acids. The CDR3 reads CASSLPSGGNEQFF. CDR3 bases: TGTGCCAGCAGTTTACCCAGCGGAGGCAATGAGCAGTTCTTC.

The rearrangement links TRBV28 to TRBJ2-2; 12 bases are shared with TRBD1. CDR3 length: 16 amino acids. CDR1 is MDHEN and CDR2 is SYDVKM in the germline V gene. V lost 4 bases to trimming and J lost 4 bases; unmatched junction nucleotides: 4. CDR3 coding DNA: TGTGCCAGCAGTTGGGACAGGGGGCGCGGCACCGGGGAGCTGTTTTTT. This gives the protein CASSWDRGRGTGELFF.

The sample holds a few counts of this clone. J is TRBJ2-1 and V is TRBV4-1; 11 positions match TRBD2. Germline CDR1 and CDR2: MGHRA and YSYEKL. There are 14 residues in the CDR3. V gave up 7 bases and J gave up 7 bases; unmatched junction bases: 6. The CDR3 region has the DNA TGCGCCAGCACCCCTAGCGGGAGGTATAATGAGCAGTTCTTC. It encodes CASTPSGRYNEQFF.

The CDR3 loop reads CASSVGFGLAGGTGELFF. CDR3 DNA sequence: TGTGCCAGCAGCGTAGGATTTGGACTAGCGGGAGGCACCGGGGAGCTGTTTTTT. This chain connects TRBV9 to TRBJ2-2, with 14 nucleotides matching TRBD2. Germline V gene sequence: CDR1 SGDLS, CDR2 YYNGEE. Losses at the gene ends were 0 bases for V and 4 bases for J; bases not matched to a gene: 5. This CDR3 comprises 18 residues. The full variable domain, rest sourced from reference TRBV9 and TRBJ2-2, is DSGVTQTPKHLITATGQRVTLRCSPRSGDLSVYWYQQSLDQGLQFLIQYYNGEERAKGNILERFSAQQFPDLHSELNLSSLELGDSALYFCASSVGFGLAGGTGELFFGEGSRLTVL.

The V gene is TRBV30, the J gene TRBJ2-7, with D perhaps matching TRBD2 (7 bases). Trimming cost V 7 bases and J 0 bases, with 16 bases left between them. The CDR3 has 14 amino acids. Germline V gene lookup returns CDR1 GTSNPN and CDR2 SVGIG (reference sequence). CDR3 nucleotides: TGTGCCTTGGAGGGGGGGGCAGACTCCTACGAGCAGTACTTC. It is translated as CALEGGADSYEQYF.

The genes are TRBV11-2 and TRBJ2-7, with 13 bases aligning to TRBD2. Germline V CDR1 and CDR2: SGHAT, FQNNGV. After removal of 5 bases from V and 3 bases from J, the junction contained 16 bases not matched to a gene. The CDR3 runs to 19 residues. The CDR3 DNA is TGTGCCAGCAGCGCGGGGCCGGGACTAGCGGGGCTCGGGAACTACGAGCAGTACTTC. Amino acids: CASSAGPGLAGLGNYEQYF. Using reference TRBV11-2 and TRBJ2-7 for the parts outside the CDR3, the full variable domain is EAGVAQSPRYKIIEKRQSVAFWCNPISGHATLYWYQQILGQGPKLLIQFQNNGVVDDSQLPKDRFSAERLKGVDSTLKIQPAKLEDSAVYLCASSAGPGLAGLGNYEQYFGPGTRLTVT.

In its sample, this clone was seen a few times. The chain carries TRBV14 and TRBJ2-1; 12 nucleotides align to TRBD2. The CDR3 length is 16 residues. The V and J ends lost 4 bases and 4 bases, in that order; junction bases with no gene match: 5. The germline gives CDR1 SGHDN, CDR2 FVKESK. The CDR3 is CASSPRLAGVYNEQFF. For the CDR3, the DNA is TGTGCCAGCAGCCCAAGACTAGCGGGAGTTTACAATGAGCAGTTCTTC.

The V and J genes are TRBV27 and TRBJ2-1; 11 bases agree with TRBD2. Germline loops: CDR1 MNHEY, CDR2 SMNVEV (reference sequence). This CDR3 comprises 15 residues. V trimming: 5 bases; J trimming: 6 bases; junction bases outside the gene matches: 6. In DNA, the CDR3 is TGTGCCAGCAGTCTGGGACTAGCGGAGATCAATGAGCAGTTCTTC. It specifies CASSLGLAEINEQFF.

The rearrangement uses TRBV11-2 and TRBJ2-7; TRBD2 agrees at 7 bases. The junction had 10 bases not matched to a gene; V was cut back by 5 bases and J by 0 bases. The germline gives CDR1 SGHAT, CDR2 FQNNGV. The CDR3 length is 16 residues. As DNA, the CDR3 is TGTGCCAGCAGCCTGGGGACTATTTCCCTCTCCTACGAGCAGTACGTC. The encoded protein is CASSLGTISLSYEQYV.

This clone was seen more than once but under ten times. The V call is TRBV5-1, the J call TRBJ2-1; 9 nucleotides agree with TRBD2. This CDR3 has 11 amino acids. V dropped 6 bases and J dropped 15; count of bases not matched to a gene: 7. Germline V gene lookup returns CDR1 SGHRS and CDR2 YFSETQ. CDR3 coding DNA: TGCGCCAGCACCGTGTCTAGCGGGACGTTCTTC. Protein: CASTVSSGTFF.

V usage is TRBV27 and J usage is TRBJ2-1; D is undetermined. The CDR3 loop spans 13 amino acids. Germline-derived CDR1 and CDR2 are MNHEY and SMNVEV (reference sequence). Between the trimmed V and J ends, which lost 3 bases and 7 bases, there was a span of 10 bases. The chain's CDR3 is CASSFGRKNEQFF. The CDR3 DNA is TGTGCCAGCAGTTTCGGTAGAAAGAATGAGCAGTTCTTC.

The CDR3 is CASTNKKHRGNQPQHF. DNA for the CDR3: TGTGCCAGCACCAACAAAAAGCACAGGGGCAATCAGCCCCAGCATTTT. This sequence joins TRBV6-6 and TRBJ1-5; perhaps TRBD1 as D (6 bases). This CDR3 contains 16 residues. Germline V gene data show CDR1 as MNHNY and CDR2 as SVGAGI (reference sequence). The ends were cut back, 7 bases at V and 2 bases at J, with 18 bases in the middle.

The chain employs TRBV19 and TRBJ1-2; D is uncertain. V was trimmed by 3 bases and J by 4 bases, leaving 9 bases between them. The CDR3 totals 13 residues. Germline loops: CDR1 LNHDA, CDR2 SQIVND (reference sequence). The CDR3 DNA follows: TGTGCCAGTAGTATCCCGGGTCCCTATGGCTACACCTTC. It is translated as CASSIPGPYGYTF.

The chain couples TRBV28 to TRBJ2-7; 9 nucleotides match TRBD1. The CDR3 covers 14 residues. V dropped 5 bases and J dropped 6; count of bases not matched to a gene: 8. The germline CDR1 and CDR2 sequences are MDHEN and SYDVKM. The chain's CDR3 is CASSPGTGLGEQYF. The CDR3 DNA is TGTGCCAGCAGTCCTGGGACAGGGTTGGGCGAGCAGTACTTC.

The chain joins TRBV28 to TRBJ2-3, with TRBD1 matching over 9 bases. CDR1 is MDHEN and CDR2 is SYDVKM in the germline V gene. J gave up 6 bases and V 4 bases, and 8 bases lay outside the gene matches. The CDR3 extends over 15 amino acids. The CDR3 here is CASSSPGTGIDTQYF. The CDR3 region has the DNA TGTGCCAGCAGTTCTCCCGGGACAGGGATTGATACGCAGTATTTT.

The rearrangement links TRBV29-1 to TRBJ2-5, with D perhaps TRBD2 (7 bases). CDR3 length: 13 residues. V was shortened by 4 bases and J by 4 bases, with 13 bases between the two germline ends. Germline assignment: CDR1 SQVTM and CDR2 ANQGSEA. The CDR3 coding sequence is TGCAGCGTTGTAAGGGGGGGCGTAGAGACCCAGTACTTC. Its translation: CSVVRGGVETQYF. Looking up the rest from reference TRBV29-1 and TRBJ2-5 gives the full variable domain: SAVISQKPSRDICQRGTSLTIQCQVDSQVTMMFWYRQQPGQSLTLIATANQGSEATYESGFVIDKFPISRPNLTFSTLTVSNMSPEDSSIYLCSVVRGGVETQYFGPGTRLLVL.

This chain links TRBV10-3 with TRBJ1-2, with D tentatively TRBD1 (5 bases). The CDR3 extends over 14 amino acids. V gave up 2 bases and J gave up 0 bases, with 7 bases separating them. The germline V gene has CDR1 ENHRY and CDR2 SYGVKD. CDR3 in amino acids: CAISEAGANYGYTF. For the CDR3, the DNA is TGTGCCATCAGTGAGGCGGGGGCTAACTATGGCTACACCTTC.

To note about this clone: One end of the junction does not line up with germline, which may come from a read error. The chain uses TRBV11-2 and TRBJ1-2, with 7 bases lining up with TRBD1. Per the germline V gene, CDR1 is SGHAT and CDR2 is FQNNGV. There are 15 residues in the CDR3. CDR3 region: CASSPNRDRVYGHTF. The CDR3 nucleotides are TGTGCCAGCAGCCCAAACAGAGACAGGGTTTATGGCCACACCTTC. Using reference TRBV11-2 and TRBJ1-2 for the parts outside the CDR3, the full variable domain is EAGVAQSPRYKIIEKRQSVAFWCNPISGHATLYWYQQILGQGPKLLIQFQNNGVVDDSQLPKDRFSAERLKGVDSTLKIQPAKLEDSAVYLCASSPNRDRVYGHTFGSGTRLTVV.

J is TRBJ2-7 and V is TRBV13; 7 bases map to TRBD1. CDR1 is PRHDT and CDR2 is FYEKMQ in the germline V gene (reference sequence). Trimming cost V 5 bases and J 0 bases; bases outside gene matches: 7. CDR3 length: 15 residues. The CDR3 here is CASSTLTGSSYEQYF. In DNA, the CDR3 is TGTGCCAGCAGCACGCTGACAGGGAGCTCCTACGAGCAGTACTTC.

The chain couples TRBV19 to TRBJ2-3; D unclear. From germline, CDR1 is LNHDA and CDR2 SQIVND (reference sequence). This CDR3 is built from 14 residues. The V gene lost 5 bases and the J gene lost 1 base, with 10 bases spanning the gap. Written as DNA, the CDR3 is TGTGCCAGTAGTGGGCCCCCACGCACAGATACGCAGTATTTT. It specifies CASSGPPRTDTQYF.

J is TRBJ2-5 and V is TRBV10-3; D is possibly TRBD1 (5 bases). The closer fit of TRBJ2-7 to the DNA end suggests the J call may be wrong. This CDR3 is built from 13 residues. The germline CDR1 and CDR2 sequences are ENHRY and SYGVKD. Written as DNA, the CDR3 is TGTGCCATCAGTGCTGGGCAGGGATACGAGCAGTACTTC. Protein product: CAISAGQGYEQYF.

The chain has TRBV11-2 and TRBJ2-5, with D possibly matching TRBD2 (5 bases). Germline lookup yields CDR1 SGHAT and CDR2 FQNNGV. The CDR3 spans 14 residues. The V end was cut by 0 bases, the J end by 2 bases, with 7 bases between. CDR3: CASSLEAGQETQYF. CDR3 in DNA: TGTGCCAGCAGCTTAGAGGCGGGTCAAGAGACCCAGTACTTC.

This chain joins TRBV27 and TRBJ1-1; 8 bases fit TRBD1. Germline CDR1 is MNHEY and CDR2 is SMNVEV (reference sequence). The CDR3 spans 15 residues. The J segment lost 7 bases and the V segment lost 2 bases, leaving 9 bases of the junction unmatched. For the CDR3, the DNA is TGTGCCAGCAGTTTAGGGGCAGGGGGCTTGAATGAAGCTTTCTTT. It is translated as CASSLGAGGLNEAFF.

This clone was observed once. The chain employs TRBV28 and TRBJ2-5; D is ambiguous. Germline CDR1 and CDR2: MDHEN and SYDVKM. Trimming shortened V by 4 bases and J by 5 bases, and 11 bases separated the two germline ends. The length of the CDR3 is 13 residues. The CDR3 bases are TGTGCCAGCAGTTCGAGGCCGAGGGAGACCCAGTACTTC. Its translation is CASSSRPRETQYF.

This clone was detected once. The chain employs TRBV6-1 and TRBJ1-5, with D perhaps TRBD1 (5 bases). Germline V lookup: CDR1 MNHNS, CDR2 SASEGT. CDR3 length: 14 amino acids. V lost 5 bases and J lost 1, with 9 bases in between. In DNA form, the CDR3 reads TGTGCCAGCAGTCCGGGGGGAAGCAATCAGCCCCAGCATTTT. It specifies CASSPGGSNQPQHF.

V is TRBV19 and J is TRBJ2-3; 9 bases align to TRBD2. The CDR3 totals 15 residues. From germline, CDR1 is LNHDA and CDR2 SQIVND (reference sequence). V was pared by 8 bases and J by 5 bases, with 11 bases of the junction left unmatched. The CDR3 region is CASLPVAGAVDTQYF. The DNA for the CDR3 is TGTGCCAGTCTCCCCGTAGCGGGAGCGGTAGATACGCAGTATTTT.

This chain links TRBV27 with TRBJ2-5, with D perhaps matching TRBD2 (5 bases). V lost 3 bases to trimming and J lost 3 bases, with 8 bases between them. The CDR3 is 13 amino acids. Per the germline V gene, CDR1 is MNHEY and CDR2 is SMNVEV (reference sequence). CDR3 region: CASSFVGEETQYF. The CDR3 DNA reads as TGTGCCAGCAGTTTCGTCGGGGAAGAGACCCAGTACTTC.